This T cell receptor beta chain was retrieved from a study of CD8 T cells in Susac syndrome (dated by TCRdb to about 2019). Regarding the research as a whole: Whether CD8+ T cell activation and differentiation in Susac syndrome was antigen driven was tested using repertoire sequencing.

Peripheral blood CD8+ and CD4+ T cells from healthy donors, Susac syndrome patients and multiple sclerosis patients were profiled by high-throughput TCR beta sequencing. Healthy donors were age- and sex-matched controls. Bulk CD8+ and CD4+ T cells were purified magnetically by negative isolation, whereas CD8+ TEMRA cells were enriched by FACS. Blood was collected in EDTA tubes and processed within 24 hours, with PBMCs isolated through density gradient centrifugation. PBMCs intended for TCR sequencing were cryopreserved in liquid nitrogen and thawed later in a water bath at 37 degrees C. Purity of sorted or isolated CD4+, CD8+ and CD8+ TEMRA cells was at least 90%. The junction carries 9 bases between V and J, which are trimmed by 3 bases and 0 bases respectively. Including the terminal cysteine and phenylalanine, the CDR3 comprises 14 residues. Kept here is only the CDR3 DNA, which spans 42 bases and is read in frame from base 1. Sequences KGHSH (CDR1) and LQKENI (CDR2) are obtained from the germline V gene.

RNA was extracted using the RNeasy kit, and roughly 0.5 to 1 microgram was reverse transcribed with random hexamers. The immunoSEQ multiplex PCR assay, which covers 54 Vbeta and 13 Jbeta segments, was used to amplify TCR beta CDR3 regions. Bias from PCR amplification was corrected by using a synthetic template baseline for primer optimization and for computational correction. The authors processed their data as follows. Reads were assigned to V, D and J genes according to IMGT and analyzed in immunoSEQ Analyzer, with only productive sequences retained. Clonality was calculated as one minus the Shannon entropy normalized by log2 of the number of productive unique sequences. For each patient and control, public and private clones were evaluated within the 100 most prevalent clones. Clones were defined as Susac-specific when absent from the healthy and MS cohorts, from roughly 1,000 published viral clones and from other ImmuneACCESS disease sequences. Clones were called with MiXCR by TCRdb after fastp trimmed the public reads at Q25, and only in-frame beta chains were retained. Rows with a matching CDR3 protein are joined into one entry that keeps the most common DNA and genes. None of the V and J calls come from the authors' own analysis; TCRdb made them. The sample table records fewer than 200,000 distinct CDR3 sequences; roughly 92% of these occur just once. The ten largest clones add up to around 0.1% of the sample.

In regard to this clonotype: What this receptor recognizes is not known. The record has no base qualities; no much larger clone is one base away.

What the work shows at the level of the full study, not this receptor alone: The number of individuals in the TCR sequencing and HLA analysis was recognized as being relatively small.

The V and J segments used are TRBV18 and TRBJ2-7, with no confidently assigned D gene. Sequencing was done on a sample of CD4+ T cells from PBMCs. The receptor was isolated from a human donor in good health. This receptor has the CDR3 CASSPTATSYEQYF. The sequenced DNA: TGTGCCAGCTCACCGACCGCGACCTCCTACGAGCAGTACTTC.